The sequence of this TCR beta chain was determined in a study of blood T cells in healthy people across ages. The second PCR ran roughly 6 to 11 cycles with a sample-barcoded 5' primer and J-beta primers. TCRdb used MiXCR to reprocess the 5' RACE reads, holding one entry per CDR3 protein. The profile covers over 600,000 distinct CDR3 sequences, with about half appearing a single time and over 15% taken by the ten largest. The source of this sequence is a man aged 80 or over in good health. Material: blood.

The CDR3 region is CASTPPYEQYF. The CDR3 DNA follows: TGTGCCAGCACTCCTCCCTACGAGCAGTACTTC. The chain is built from TRBV28 and TRBJ2-7; D is uncertain. V lost 7 bases and J 2 bases, leaving 6 bases between the germline ends. From germline, CDR1 is MDHEN and CDR2 SYDVKM. CDR3 length: 11 residues.